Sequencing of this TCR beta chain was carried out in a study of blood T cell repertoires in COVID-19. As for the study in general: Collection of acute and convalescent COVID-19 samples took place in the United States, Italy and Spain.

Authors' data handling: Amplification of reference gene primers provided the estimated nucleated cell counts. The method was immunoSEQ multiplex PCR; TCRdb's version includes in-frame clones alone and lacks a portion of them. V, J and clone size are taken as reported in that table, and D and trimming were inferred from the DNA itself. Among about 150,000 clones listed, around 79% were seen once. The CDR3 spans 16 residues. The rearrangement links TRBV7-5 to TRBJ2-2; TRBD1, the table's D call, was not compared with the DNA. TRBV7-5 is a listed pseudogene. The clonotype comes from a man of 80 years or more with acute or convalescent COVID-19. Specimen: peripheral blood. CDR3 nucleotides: TGTGTACTCCGGTATCAGGGGACCCTTAGGGTGAGGGAGCTGTTTTTT. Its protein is CVLRYQGTLRVRELFF.